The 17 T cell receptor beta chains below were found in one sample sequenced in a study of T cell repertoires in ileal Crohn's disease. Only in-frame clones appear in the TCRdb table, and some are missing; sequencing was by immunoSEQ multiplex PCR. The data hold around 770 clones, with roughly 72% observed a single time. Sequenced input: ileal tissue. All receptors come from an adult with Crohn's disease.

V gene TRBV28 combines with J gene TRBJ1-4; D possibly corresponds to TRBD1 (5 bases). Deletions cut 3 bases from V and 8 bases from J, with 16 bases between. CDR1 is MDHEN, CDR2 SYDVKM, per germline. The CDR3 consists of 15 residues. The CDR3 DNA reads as TGTGCCAGCAGTTTTATCGGGCAGGGAAACGAAAAACTGTTTTTT. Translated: CASSFIGQGNEKLFF. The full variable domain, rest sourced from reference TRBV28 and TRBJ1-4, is DVKVTQSSRYLVKRTGEKVFLECVQDMDHENMFWYRQDPGLGLRLIYFSYDVKMKEKGDIPEGYSVSREKKERFSLILESASTNQTSMYLCASSFIGQGNEKLFFGSGTQLSVL.

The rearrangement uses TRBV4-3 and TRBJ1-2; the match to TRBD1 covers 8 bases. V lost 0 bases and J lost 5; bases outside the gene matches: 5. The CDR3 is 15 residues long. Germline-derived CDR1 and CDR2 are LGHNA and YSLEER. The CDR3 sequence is CASSQDTGGRYGYTF. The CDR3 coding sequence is TGCGCCAGCAGCCAAGATACAGGGGGTAGATATGGCTACACCTTC.

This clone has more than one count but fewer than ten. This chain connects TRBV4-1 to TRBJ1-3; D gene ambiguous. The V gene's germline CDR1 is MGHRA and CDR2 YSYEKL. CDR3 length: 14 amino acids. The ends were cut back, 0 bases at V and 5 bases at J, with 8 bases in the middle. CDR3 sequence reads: CASSQDHSRNTIYF. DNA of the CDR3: TGCGCCAGCAGCCAAGATCACAGCCGAAACACCATATATTTT.

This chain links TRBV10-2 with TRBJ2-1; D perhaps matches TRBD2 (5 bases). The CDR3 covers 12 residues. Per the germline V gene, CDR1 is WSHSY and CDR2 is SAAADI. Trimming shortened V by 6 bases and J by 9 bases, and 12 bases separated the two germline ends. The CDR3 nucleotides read TGCGCCAGCAGATACGGACTCAGTGAGCAGTTCTTC. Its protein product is CASRYGLSEQFF.

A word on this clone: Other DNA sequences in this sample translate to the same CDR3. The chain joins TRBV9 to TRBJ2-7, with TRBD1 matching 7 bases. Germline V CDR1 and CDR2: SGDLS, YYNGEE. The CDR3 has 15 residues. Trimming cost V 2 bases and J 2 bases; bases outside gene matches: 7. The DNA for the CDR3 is TGTGCCAGCAGCGTCGATGGGACAGAGACCTACGAGCAGTACTTC. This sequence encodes CASSVDGTETYEQYF.

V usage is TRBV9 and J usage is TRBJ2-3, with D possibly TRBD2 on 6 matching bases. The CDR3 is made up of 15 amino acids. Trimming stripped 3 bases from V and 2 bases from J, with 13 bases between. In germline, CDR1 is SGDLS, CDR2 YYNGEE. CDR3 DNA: TGTGCCAGCAGCGCCTTAGCGGAGCCCACAGATACGCAGTATTTT. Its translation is CASSALAEPTDTQYF.

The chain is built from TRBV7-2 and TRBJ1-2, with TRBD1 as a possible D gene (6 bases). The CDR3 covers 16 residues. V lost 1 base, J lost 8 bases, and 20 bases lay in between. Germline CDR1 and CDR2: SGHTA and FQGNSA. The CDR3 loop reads CASSLGSYLGAKGYTF. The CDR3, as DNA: TGTGCCAGCAGCTTAGGGTCTTATTTGGGGGCAAAAGGCTACACCTTC.

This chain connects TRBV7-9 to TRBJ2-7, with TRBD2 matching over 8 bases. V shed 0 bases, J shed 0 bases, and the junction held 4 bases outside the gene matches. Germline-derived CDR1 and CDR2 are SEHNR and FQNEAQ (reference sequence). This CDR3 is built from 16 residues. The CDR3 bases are TGTGCCAGCAGCTTAGCATGGGGACTAGTCTCCTACGAGCAGTACTTC. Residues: CASSLAWGLVSYEQYF.

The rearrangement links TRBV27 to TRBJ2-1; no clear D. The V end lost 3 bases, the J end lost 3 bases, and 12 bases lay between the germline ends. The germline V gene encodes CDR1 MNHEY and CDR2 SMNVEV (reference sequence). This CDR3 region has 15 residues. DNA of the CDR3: TGTGCCAGCAGTTTCAGGATCGCCCTCTACAATGAGCAGTTCTTC. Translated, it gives CASSFRIALYNEQFF.

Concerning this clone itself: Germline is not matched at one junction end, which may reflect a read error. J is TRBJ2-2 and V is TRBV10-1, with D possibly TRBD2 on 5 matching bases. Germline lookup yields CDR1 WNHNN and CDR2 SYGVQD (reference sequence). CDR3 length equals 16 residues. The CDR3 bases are TGCGCCAGCGGTGAGCATCCGGGGTCGAACACCGGGGAGCTGTTTTTT. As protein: CASGEHPGSNTGELFF.

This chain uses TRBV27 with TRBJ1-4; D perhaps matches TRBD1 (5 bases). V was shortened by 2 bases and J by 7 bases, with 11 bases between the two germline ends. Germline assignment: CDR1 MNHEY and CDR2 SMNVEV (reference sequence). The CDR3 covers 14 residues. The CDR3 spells CASSLNRLSEKLFF. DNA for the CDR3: TGTGCCAGCAGTTTAAACAGGCTGAGTGAAAAACTGTTTTTT.

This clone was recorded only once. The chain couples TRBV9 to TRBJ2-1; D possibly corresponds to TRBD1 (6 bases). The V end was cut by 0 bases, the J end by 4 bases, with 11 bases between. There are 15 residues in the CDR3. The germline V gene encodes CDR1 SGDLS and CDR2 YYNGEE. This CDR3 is CASSVGGGAYNEQFF. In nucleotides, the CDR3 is TGTGCCAGCAGCGTAGGTGGGGGCGCGTACAATGAGCAGTTCTTC.

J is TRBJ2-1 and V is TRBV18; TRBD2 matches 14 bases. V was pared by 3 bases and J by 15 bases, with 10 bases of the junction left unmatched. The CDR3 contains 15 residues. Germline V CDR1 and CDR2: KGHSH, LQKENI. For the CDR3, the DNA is TGTGCCAGCTCACCCGCCGGGACTAGCGGGAGCTCTTGGTTCTTC. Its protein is CASSPAGTSGSSWFF.

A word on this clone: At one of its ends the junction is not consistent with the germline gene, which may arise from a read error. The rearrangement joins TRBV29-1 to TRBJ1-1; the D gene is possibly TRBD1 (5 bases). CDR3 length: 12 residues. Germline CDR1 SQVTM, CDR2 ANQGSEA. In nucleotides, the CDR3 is TGCAGCGCTGAATGGGGCGGAAACGAAGCTTTCTTT. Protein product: CSAEWGGNEAFF.

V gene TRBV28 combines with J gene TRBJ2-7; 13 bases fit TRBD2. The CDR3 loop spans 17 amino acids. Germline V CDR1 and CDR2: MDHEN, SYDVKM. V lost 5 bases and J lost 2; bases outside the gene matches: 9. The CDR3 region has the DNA TGTGCCAGCAGTACCCCTAGGACTAGCGGGAGACCCTACGAGCAGTACTTC. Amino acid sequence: CASSTPRTSGRPYEQYF.

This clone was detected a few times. The CDR3, as DNA: TGTGCCAGCAGTGACAGGGGCATGAACACTGAAGCTTTCTTT. This encodes CASSDRGMNTEAFF. V gene TRBV6-5 combines with J gene TRBJ1-1, with TRBD1 matching 8 bases. CDR1 is MNHEY, CDR2 SVGAGI, per germline. Germline trimming cut 5 bases from V and 0 bases from J; bases unmatched to any gene: 2. CDR3 length: 14 residues.

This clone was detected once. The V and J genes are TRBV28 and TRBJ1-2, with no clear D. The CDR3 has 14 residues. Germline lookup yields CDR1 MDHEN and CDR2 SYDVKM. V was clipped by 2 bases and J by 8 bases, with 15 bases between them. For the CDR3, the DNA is TGTGCCAGCAGTTTAGGCGCGGCCGGCAGAGGCTACACCTTC. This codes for CASSLGAAGRGYTF.